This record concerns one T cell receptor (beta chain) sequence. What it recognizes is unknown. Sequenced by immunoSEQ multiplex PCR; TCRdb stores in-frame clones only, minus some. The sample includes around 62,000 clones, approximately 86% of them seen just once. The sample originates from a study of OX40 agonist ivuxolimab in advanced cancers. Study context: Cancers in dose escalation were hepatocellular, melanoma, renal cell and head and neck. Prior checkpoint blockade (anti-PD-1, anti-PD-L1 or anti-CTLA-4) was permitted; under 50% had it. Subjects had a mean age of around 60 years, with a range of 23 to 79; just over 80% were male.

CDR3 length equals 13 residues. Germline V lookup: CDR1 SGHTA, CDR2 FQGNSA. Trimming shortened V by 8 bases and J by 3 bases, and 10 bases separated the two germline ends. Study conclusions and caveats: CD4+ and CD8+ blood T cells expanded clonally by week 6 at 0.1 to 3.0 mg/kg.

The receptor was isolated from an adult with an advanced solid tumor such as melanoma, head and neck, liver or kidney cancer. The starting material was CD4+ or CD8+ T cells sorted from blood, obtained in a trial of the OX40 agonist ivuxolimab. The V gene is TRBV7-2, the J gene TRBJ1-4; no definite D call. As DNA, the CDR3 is TGTGCCAGCGGGGTGGCGGCTAATGAAAAACTGTTTTTT. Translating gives CASGVAANEKLFF.